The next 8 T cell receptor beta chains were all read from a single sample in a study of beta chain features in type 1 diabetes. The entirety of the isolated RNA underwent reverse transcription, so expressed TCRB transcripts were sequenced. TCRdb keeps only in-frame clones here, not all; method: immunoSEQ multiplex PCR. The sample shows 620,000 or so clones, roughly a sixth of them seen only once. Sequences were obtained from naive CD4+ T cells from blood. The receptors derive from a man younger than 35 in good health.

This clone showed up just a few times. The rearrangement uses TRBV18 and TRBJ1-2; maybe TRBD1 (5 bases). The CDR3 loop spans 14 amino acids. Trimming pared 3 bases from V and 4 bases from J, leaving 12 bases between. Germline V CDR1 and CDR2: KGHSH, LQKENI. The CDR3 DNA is TGTGCCAGCTCACCCCGGGACGGCCCCTATGGCTACACCTTC. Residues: CASSPRDGPYGYTF.

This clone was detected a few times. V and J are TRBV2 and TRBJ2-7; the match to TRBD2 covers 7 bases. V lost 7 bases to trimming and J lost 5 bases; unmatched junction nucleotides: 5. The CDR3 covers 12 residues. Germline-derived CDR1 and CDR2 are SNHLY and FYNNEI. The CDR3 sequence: CASTGLDHEQYF. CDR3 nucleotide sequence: TGTGCCAGCACAGGACTAGACCACGAGCAGTACTTC.

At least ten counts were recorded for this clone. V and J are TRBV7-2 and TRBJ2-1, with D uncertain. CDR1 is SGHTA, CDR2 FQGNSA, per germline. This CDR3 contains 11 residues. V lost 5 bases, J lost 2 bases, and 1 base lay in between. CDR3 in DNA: TGTGCCAGCAGCACCTACAATGAGCAGTTCTTC. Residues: CASSTYNEQFF. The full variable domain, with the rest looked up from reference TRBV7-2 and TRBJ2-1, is GAGVSQSPSNKVTEKGKDVELRCDPISGHTALYWYRQSLGQGLEFLIYFQGNSAPDKSGLPSDRFSAERTGGSVSTLTIQRTQQEDSAVYLCASSTYNEQFFGPGTRLTVL.

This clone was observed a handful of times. CDR3 protein: CASSEALRTAHSTQYF. Here the CDR3 DNA reads TGTGCCAGCAGTGAAGCGCTAAGGACGGCTCACTCTACGCAGTATTTT. V and J are TRBV2 and TRBJ2-3; D is uncertain. V lost 0 bases and J lost 8, with 18 bases in between. Germline V lookup: CDR1 SNHLY, CDR2 FYNNEI. This CDR3 is built from 16 residues.

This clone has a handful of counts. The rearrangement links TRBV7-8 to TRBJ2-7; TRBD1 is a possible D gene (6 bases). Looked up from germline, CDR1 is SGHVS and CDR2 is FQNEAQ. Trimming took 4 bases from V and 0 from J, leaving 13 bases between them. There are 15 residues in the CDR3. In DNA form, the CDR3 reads TGTGCCAGCAGCTCTAGCAGGACAGCCTCCTACGAGCAGTACTTC. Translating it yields CASSSSRTASYEQYF.

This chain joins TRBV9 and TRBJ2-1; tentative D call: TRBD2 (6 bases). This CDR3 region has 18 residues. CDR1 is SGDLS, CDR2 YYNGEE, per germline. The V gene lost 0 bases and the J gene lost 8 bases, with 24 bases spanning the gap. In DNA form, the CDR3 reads TGTGCCAGCAGCGTAGGGGGAGCGGGTTACGCCGATACCCATGAGCAGTTCTTC. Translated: CASSVGGAGYADTHEQFF. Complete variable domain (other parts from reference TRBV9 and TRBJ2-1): DSGVTQTPKHLITATGQRVTLRCSPRSGDLSVYWYQQSLDQGLQFLIQYYNGEERAKGNILERFSAQQFPDLHSELNLSSLELGDSALYFCASSVGGAGYADTHEQFFGPGTRLTVL.

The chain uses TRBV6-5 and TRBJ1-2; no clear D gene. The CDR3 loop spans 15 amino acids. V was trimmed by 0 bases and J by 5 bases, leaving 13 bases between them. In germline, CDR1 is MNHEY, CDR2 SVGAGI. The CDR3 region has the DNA TGTGCCAGCAGTTACTCTAACGCCGCGTGGTATGGCTACACCTTC. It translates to CASSYSNAAWYGYTF.

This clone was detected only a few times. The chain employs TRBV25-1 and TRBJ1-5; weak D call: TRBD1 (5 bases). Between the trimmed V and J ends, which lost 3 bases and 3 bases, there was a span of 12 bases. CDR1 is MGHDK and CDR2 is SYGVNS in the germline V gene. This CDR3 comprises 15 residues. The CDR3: CASSDNSGINQPQHF. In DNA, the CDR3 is TGTGCCAGCAGTGACAACTCAGGGATCAATCAGCCCCAGCATTTT. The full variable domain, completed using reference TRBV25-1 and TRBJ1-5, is EADIYQTPRYLVIGTGKKITLECSQTMGHDKMYWYQQDPGMELHLIHYSYGVNSTEKGDLSSESTVSRIRTEHFPLTLESARPSHTSQYLCASSDNSGINQPQHFGDGTRLSIL.